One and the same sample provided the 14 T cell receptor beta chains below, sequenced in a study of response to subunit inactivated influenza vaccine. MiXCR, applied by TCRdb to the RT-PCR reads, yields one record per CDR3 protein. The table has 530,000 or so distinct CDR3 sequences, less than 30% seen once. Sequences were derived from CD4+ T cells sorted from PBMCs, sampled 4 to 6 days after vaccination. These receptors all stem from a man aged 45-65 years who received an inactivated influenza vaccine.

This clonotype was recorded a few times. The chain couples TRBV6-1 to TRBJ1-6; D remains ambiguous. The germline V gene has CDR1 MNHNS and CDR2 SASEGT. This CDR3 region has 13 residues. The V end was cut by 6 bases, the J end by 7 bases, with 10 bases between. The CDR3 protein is CASSSITNSPLHF. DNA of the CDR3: TGTGCCAGCAGCTCAATTACCAATTCACCCCTCCACTTT.

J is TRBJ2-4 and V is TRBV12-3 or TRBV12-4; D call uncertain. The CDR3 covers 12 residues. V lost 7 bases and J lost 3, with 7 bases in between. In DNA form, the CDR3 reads TGTGCCAGCACGATAGACAAAAACATTCAGTACTTC. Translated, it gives CASTIDKNIQYF.

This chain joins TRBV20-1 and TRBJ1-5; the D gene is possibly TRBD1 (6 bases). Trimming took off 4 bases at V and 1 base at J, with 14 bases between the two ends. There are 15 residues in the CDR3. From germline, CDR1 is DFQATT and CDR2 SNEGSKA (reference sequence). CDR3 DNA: TGCAGTGCTACAATCCCGACAGGCAGCAATCAGCCCCAGCATTTT. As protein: CSATIPTGSNQPQHF.

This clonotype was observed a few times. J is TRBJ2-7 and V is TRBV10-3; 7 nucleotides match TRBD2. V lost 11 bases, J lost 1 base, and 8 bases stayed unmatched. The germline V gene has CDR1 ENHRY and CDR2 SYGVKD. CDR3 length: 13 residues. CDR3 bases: TGTGCCTTGAAGGGAGGGAATTCCTACGAGCAGTACTTC. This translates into CALKGGNSYEQYF.

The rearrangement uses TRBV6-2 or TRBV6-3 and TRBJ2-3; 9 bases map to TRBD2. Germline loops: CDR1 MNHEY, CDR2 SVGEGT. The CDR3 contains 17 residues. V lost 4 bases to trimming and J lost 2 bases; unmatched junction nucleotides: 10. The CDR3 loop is CASSSPPRGLATDTQYF. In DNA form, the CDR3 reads TGTGCCAGCAGTTCCCCCCCCCGGGGACTAGCCACAGATACGCAGTATTTT.

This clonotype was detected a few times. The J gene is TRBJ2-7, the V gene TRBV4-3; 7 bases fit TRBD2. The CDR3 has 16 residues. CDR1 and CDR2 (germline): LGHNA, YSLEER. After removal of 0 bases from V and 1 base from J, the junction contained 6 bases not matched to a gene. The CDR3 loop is CASSQDMGGRSYEQYF. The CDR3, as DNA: TGCGCCAGCAGCCAAGATATGGGAGGGAGGTCCTACGAGCAGTACTTC.

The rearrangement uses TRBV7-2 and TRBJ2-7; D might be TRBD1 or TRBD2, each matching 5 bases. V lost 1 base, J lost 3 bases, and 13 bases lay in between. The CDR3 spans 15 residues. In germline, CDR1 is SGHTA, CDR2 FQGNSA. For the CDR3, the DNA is TGTGCCAGCAGCTTAGGGAACGGGGCGGTCTACGAGCAGTACTTC. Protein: CASSLGNGAVYEQYF.

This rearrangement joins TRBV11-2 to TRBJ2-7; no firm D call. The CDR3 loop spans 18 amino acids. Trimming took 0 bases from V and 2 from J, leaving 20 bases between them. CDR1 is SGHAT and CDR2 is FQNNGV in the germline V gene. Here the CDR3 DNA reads TGTGCCAGCAGCTTAGAGTTTTTAGGCATCCCAAGTCCCTACGAGCAGTACTTC. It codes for CASSLEFLGIPSPYEQYF.

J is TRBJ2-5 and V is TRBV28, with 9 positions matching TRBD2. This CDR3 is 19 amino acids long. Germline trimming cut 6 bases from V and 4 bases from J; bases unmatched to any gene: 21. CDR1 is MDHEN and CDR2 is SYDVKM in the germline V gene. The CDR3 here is CASRQPTSGGLGLGETQYF. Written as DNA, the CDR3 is TGTGCCAGCAGACAACCCACCAGCGGGGGGTTGGGATTGGGAGAGACCCAGTACTTC.

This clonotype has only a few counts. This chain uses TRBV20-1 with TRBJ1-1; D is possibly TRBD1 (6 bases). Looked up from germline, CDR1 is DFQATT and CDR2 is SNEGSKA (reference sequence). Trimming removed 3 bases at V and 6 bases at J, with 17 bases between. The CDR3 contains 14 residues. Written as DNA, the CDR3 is TGCAGTGCTAGGCATGCAGGGGTTAGCGCTGAAGCTTTCTTT. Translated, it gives CSARHAGVSAEAFF.

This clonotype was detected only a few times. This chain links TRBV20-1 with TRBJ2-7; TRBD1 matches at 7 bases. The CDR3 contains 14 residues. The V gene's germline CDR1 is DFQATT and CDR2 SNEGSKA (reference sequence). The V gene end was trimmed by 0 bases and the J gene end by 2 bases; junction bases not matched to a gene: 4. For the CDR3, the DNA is TGCAGTGCTAGAGAACAGGGGCAGGCCTACGAGCAGTACTTC. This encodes CSAREQGQAYEQYF.

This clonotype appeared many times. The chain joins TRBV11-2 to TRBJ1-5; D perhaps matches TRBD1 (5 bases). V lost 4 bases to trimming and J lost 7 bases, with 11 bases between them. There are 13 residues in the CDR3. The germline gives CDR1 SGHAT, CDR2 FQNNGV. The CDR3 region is CASSWGTEQPQHF. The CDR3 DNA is TGTGCCAGCAGCTGGGGGACCGAACAGCCCCAGCATTTT.

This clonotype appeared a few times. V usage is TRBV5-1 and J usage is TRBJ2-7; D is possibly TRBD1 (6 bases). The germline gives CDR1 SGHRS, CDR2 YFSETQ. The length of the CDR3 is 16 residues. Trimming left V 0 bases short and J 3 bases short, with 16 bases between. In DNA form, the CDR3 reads TGCGCCAGCAGCTTGGCCAATACAGGGAAGAACTACGAGCAGTACTTC. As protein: CASSLANTGKNYEQYF.

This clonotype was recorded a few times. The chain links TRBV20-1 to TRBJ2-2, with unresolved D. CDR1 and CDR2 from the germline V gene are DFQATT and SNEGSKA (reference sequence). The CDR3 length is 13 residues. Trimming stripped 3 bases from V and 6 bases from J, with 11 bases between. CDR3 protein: CSASLRWAGELFF. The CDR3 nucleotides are TGCAGTGCTAGCCTCAGGTGGGCCGGGGAGCTGTTTTTT.